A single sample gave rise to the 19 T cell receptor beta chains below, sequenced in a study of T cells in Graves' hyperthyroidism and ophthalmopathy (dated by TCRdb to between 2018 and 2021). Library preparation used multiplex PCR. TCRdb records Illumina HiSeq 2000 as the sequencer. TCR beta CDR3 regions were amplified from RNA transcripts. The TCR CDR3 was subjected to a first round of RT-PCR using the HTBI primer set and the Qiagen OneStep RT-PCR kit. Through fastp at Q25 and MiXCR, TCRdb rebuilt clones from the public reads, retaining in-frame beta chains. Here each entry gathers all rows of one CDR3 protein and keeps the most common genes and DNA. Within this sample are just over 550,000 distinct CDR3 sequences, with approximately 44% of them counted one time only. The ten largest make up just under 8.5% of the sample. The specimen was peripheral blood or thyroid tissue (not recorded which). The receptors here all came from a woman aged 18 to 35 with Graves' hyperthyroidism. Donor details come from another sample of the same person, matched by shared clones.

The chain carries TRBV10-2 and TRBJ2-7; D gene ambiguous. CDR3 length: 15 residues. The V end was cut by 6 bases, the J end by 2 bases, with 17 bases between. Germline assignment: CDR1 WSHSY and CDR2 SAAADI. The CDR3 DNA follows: TGCGCCAGCAGCCAAGATCGAAGGTTGGCCTACGAGCAGTACTTC. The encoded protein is CASSQDRRLAYEQYF.

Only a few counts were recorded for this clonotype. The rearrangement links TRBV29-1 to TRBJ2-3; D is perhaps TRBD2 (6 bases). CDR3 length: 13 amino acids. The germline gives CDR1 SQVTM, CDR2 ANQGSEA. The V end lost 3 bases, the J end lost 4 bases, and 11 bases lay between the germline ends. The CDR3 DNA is TGCAGCGTTGACCGGGGGACGGCAGATACGCAGTATTTT. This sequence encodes CSVDRGTADTQYF.

The CDR3, as DNA: TGTGCCAGCACCTCGGGACGGCTGGATGGGGAGCAGTACTTC. Amino acids: CASTSGRLDGEQYF. V gene TRBV7-9 combines with J gene TRBJ2-7, with D perhaps matching TRBD1 or TRBD2 (5 bases each). V lost 7 bases to trimming and J lost 7 bases, with 20 bases between them. Germline V gives CDR1 SEHNR, CDR2 FQNEAQ (reference sequence). The CDR3 runs to 14 residues.

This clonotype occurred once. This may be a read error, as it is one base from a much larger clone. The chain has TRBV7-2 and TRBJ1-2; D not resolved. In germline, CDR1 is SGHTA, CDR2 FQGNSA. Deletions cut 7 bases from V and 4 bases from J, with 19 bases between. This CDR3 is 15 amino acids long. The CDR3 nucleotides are TGTGCCAGCACCCTCTTGGCGGCGGCCAGCTATGGCTACACCTTC. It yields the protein CASTLLAAASYGYTF.

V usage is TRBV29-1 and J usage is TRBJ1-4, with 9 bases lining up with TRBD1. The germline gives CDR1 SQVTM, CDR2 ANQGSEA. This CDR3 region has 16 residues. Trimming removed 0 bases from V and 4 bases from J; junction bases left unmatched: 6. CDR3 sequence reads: CSVEDWDREYNEKLFF. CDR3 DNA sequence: TGCAGCGTTGAAGATTGGGACAGGGAATATAATGAAAAACTGTTTTTT. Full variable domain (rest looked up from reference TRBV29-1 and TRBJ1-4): SAVISQKPSRDICQRGTSLTIQCQVDSQVTMMFWYRQQPGQSLTLIATANQGSEATYESGFVIDKFPISRPNLTFSTLTVSNMSPEDSSIYLCSVEDWDREYNEKLFFGSGTQLSVL.

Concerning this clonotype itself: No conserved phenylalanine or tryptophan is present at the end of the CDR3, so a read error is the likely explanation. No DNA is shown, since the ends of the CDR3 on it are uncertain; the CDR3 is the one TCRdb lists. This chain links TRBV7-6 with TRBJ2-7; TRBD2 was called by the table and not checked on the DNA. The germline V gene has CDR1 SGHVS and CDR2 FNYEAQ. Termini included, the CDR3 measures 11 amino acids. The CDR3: CASSPLAGGYT.

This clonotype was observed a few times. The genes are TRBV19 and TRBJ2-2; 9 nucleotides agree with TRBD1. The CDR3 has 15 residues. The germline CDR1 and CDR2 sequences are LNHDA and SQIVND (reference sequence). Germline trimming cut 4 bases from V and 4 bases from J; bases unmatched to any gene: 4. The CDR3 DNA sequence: TGTGCCAGTAGTAGGGGGACAGGGCTCACCGGGGAGCTGTTTTTT. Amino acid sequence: CASSRGTGLTGELFF. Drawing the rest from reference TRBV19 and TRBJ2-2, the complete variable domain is DGGITQSPKYLFRKEGQNVTLSCEQNLNHDAMYWYRQDPGQGLRLIYYSQIVNDFQKGDIAEGYSVSREKKESFPLTVTSAQKNPTAFYLCASSRGTGLTGELFFGEGSRLTVL.

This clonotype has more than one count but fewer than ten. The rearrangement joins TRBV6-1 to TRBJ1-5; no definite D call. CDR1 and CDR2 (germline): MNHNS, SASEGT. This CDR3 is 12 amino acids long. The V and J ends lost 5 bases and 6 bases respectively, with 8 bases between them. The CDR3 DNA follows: TGTGCCAGCAGTTACACTGGTCAGCCCCAGCATTTT. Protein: CASSYTGQPQHF.

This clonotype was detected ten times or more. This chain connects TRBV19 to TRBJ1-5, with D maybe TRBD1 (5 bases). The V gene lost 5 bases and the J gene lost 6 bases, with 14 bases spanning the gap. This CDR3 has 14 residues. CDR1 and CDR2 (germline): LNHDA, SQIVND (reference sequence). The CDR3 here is CASSLQGGSQPQHF. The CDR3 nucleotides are TGTGCCAGTAGTCTTCAGGGCGGGAGTCAGCCCCAGCATTTT.

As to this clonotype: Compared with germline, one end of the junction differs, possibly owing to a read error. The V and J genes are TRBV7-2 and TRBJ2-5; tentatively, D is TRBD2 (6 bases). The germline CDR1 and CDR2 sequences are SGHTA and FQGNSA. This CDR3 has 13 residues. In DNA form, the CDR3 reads TGTGCCAGCAGCCTACGACCGGGAGAGATCCAGTACTTC. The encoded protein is CASSLRPGEIQYF.

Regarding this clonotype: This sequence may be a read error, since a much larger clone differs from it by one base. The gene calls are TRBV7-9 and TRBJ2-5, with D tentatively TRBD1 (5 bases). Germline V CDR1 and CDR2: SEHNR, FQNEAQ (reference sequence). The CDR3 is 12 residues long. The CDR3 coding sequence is TGTGCCAGCAGCCAGACAGAAGAGATCCAGTACTTC. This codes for CASSQTEEIQYF.

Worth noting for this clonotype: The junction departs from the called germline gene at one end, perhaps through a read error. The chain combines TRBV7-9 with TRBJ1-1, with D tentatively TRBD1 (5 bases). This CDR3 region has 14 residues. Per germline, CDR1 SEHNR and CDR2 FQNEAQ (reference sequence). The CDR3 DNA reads TGCGCCAGCAGCAAGTCGGGGGTGACCACTGAAGCTTTCTTT. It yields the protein CASSKSGVTTEAFF.

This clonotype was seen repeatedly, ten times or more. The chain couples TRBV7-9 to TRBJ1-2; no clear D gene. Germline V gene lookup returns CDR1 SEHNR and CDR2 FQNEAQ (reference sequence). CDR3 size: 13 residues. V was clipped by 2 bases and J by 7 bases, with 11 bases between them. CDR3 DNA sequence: TGTGCCAGCAGCTTATCGGGTATGGGTGGCTACACCTTC. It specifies CASSLSGMGGYTF.

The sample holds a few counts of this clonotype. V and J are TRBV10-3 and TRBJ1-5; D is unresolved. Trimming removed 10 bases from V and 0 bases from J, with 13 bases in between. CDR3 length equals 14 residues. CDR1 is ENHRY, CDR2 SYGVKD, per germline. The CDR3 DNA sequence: TGTGCCAGCAGGAGAAGGGATAGCAATCAGCCCCAGCATTTT. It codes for CASRRRDSNQPQHF.

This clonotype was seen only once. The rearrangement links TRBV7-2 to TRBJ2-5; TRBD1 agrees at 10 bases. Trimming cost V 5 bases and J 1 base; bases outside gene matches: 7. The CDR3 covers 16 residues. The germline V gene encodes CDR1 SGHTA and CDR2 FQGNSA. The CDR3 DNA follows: TGTGCCAGCAGCCCTACGGACAGGGGGACCCAAGAGACCCAGTACTTC. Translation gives CASSPTDRGTQETQYF. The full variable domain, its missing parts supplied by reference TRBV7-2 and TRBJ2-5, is GAGVSQSPSNKVTEKGKDVELRCDPISGHTALYWYRQSLGQGLEFLIYFQGNSAPDKSGLPSDRFSAERTGGSVSTLTIQRTQQEDSAVYLCASSPTDRGTQETQYFGPGTRLLVL.

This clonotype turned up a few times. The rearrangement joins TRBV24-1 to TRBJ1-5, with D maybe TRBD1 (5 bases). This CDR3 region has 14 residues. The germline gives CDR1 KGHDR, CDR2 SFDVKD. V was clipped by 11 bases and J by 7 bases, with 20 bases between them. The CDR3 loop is CASRRDAGAQPQHF. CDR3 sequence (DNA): TGTGCCAGCAGAAGAGACGCCGGGGCACAGCCCCAGCATTTT.

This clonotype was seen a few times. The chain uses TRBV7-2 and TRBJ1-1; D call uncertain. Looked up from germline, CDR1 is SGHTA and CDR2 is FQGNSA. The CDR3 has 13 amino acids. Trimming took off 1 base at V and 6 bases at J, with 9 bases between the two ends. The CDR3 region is CASSLDITAEAFF. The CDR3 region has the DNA TGTGCCAGCAGCTTAGATATCACAGCTGAAGCTTTCTTT.

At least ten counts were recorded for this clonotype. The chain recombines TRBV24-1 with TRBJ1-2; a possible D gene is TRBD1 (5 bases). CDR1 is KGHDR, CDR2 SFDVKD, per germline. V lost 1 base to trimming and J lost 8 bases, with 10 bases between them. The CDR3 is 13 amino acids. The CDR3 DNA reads TGTGCCACCAGTGATTTCACAGGCGTGGGCTACACCTTC. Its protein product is CATSDFTGVGYTF.

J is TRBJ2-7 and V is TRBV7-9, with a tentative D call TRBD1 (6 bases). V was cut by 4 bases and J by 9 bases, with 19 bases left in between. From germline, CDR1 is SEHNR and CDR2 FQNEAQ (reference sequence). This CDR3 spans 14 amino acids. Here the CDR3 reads CASSSGTPHVGQYF. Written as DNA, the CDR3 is TGTGCCAGCAGCTCCGGGACACCTCACGTAGGGCAGTACTTC. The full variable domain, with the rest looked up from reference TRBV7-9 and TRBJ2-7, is DTGVSQNPRHKITKRGQNVTFRCDPISEHNRLYWYRQTLGQGPEFLTYFQNEAQLEKSRLLSDRFSAERPKGSFSTLEIQRTEQGDSAMYLCASSSGTPHVGQYFGPGTRLTVT.